This record covers a single T cell receptor beta chain. Germline lookup yields CDR1 SGHRS and CDR2 YFSETQ. V was trimmed by 4 bases and J by 6 bases, leaving 16 bases between them. The CDR3 consists of 14 residues. This sample was taken from a study of blood T cell repertoires in COVID-19. Source study methods: Reference gene primers were amplified, and this amplification served to estimate nucleated cell counts. Method: immunoSEQ multiplex PCR; TCRdb's copy keeps in-frame clones and lacks some. For V, J and clone size, that table is used; D and trimming come from the DNA. The table has about 83,000 clones, about nine tenths seen once.

The sample taken for sequencing was peripheral blood. This receptor was obtained from a woman aged 45-59 years with active or convalescent COVID-19. The chain carries TRBV5-1 and TRBJ1-1; possible D gene TRBD1, 5 bases. CDR3 region: CASSGGLPEAEAFF. CDR3 bases: TGCGCCAGCAGCGGGGGACTCCCTGAGGCTGAAGCTTTCTTT. Full variable domain (missing parts from reference TRBV5-1 and TRBJ1-1): KAGVTQTPRYLIKTRGQQVTLSCSPISGHRSVSWYQQTPGQGLQFLFEYFSETQRNKGNFPGRFSGRQFSNSRSEMNVSTLELGDSALYLCASSGGLPEAEAFFGQGTRLTVV.